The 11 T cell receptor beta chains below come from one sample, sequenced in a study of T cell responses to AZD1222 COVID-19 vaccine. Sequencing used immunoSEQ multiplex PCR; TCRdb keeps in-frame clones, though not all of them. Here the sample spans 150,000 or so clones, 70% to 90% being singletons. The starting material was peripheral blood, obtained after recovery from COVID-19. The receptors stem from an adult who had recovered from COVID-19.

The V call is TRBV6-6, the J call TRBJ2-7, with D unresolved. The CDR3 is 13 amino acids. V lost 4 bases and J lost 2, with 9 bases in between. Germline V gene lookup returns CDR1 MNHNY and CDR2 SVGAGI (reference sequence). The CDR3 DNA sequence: TGTGCCAGCAGTTTCGGACGGACCTACGAGCAGTACTTC. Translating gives CASSFGRTYEQYF.

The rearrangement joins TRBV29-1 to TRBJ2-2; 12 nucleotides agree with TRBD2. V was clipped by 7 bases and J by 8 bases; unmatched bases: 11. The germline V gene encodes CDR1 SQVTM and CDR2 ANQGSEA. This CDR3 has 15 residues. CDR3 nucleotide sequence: TGCAGCGCCCGACTAGCGGGGGCCCAGTTTGGGGAGCTGTTTTTT. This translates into CSARLAGAQFGELFF.

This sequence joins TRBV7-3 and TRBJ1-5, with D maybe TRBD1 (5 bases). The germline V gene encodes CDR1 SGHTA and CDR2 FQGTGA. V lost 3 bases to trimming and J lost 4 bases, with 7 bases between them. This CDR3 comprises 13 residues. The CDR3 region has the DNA TGTGCCAGCAGCTTGACAGAAAATCAGCCCCAGCATTTT. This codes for CASSLTENQPQHF.

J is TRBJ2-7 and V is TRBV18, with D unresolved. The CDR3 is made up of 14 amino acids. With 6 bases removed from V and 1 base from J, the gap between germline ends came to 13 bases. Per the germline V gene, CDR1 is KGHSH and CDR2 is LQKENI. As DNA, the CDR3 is TGTGCCAGCTCCTTGGCCCAAGGGTCCTACGAGCAGTACTTC. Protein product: CASSLAQGSYEQYF. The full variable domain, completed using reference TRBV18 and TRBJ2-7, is NAGVMQNPRHLVRRRGQEARLRCSPMKGHSHVYWYRQLPEEGLKFMVYLQKENIIDESGMPKERFSAEFPKEGPSILRIQQVVRGDSAAYFCASSLAQGSYEQYFGPGTRLTVT.

CDR3 sequence (DNA): TGTGCCAGCATCCTACAGGGGGCAGACACTGAAGCTTTCTTT. Residues: CASILQGADTEAFF. V usage is TRBV5-6 and J usage is TRBJ1-1; TRBD1 matches at 9 bases. V was clipped by 6 bases and J by 3 bases; unmatched bases: 6. Germline lookup yields CDR1 SGHDT and CDR2 YYEEEE. This CDR3 contains 14 residues. The complete variable domain, with remaining parts taken from reference TRBV5-6 and TRBJ1-1, reads DAGVTQSPTHLIKTRGQQVTLRCSPKSGHDTVSWYQQALGQGPQFIFQYYEEEERQRGNFPDRFSGHQFPNYSSELNVNALLLGDSALYLCASILQGADTEAFFGQGTRLTVV.

The CDR3 nucleotides are TGTGCCAGCAGCCTACGGGGGGGGGCTAACTATGGCTACACCTTC. Protein sequence: CASSLRGGANYGYTF. The chain recombines TRBV7-2 with TRBJ1-2; TRBD1 is a possible D gene (5 bases). This CDR3 has 15 amino acids. CDR1 is SGHTA, CDR2 FQGNSA, per germline. Trimming removed 5 bases at V and 0 bases at J, with 13 bases between.

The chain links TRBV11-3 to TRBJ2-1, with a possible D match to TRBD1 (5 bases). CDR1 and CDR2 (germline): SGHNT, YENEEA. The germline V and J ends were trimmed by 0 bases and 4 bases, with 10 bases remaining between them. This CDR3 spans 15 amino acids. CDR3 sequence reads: CASSLDRTGYNEQFF. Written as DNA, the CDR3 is TGTGCCAGCAGCTTAGATCGTACAGGATACAATGAGCAGTTCTTC. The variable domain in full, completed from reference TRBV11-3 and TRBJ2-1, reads EAGVVQSPRYKIIEKKQPVAFWCNPISGHNTLYWYLQNLGQGPELLIRYENEEAVDDSQLPKDRFSAERLKGVDSTLKIQPAELGDSAVYLCASSLDRTGYNEQFFGPGTRLTVL.

DNA of the CDR3: TGTGCCAGCAGCCGGGGCGGGAGGGAAACGCAGTATTTT. It codes for CASSRGGRETQYF. V gene TRBV11-3 combines with J gene TRBJ2-3; 9 bases are a match to TRBD2. The germline V gene has CDR1 SGHNT and CDR2 YENEEA. V was pared by 5 bases and J by 9 bases, with 6 bases of the junction left unmatched. There are 13 residues in the CDR3.

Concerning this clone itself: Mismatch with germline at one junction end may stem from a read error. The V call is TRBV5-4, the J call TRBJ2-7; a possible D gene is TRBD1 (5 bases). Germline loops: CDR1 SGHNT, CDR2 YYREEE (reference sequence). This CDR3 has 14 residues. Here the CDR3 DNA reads TGTGCCAGCAGCTTGGACAGGTCCTCCTCCGAGCAGTACTTC. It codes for CASSLDRSSSEQYF.

As DNA, the CDR3 is TGCAGCGTTGTAAGGGACACTCGCGGCTACACCTTC. Its protein product is CSVVRDTRGYTF. The V and J genes are TRBV29-1 and TRBJ1-2, with a tentative D call TRBD1 (6 bases). CDR3 size: 12 residues. Germline assignment: CDR1 SQVTM and CDR2 ANQGSEA. V was trimmed by 4 bases and J by 8 bases, leaving 14 bases between them.

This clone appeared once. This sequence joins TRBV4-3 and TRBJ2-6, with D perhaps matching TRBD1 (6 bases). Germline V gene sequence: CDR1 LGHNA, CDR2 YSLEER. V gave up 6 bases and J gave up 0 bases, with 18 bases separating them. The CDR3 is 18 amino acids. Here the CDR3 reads CASRRSWQGSSGANVLTF. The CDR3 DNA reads TGCGCCAGCAGGCGGTCGTGGCAGGGGAGCTCTGGGGCCAACGTCCTGACTTTC.